The 8 T cell receptor beta chains below were found in one sample sequenced in a study of blood T cell repertoires in COVID-19. Profiling relied on immunoSEQ multiplex PCR, and the TCRdb table lists in-frame clones only, not all of them. The table records around 350,000 clones, around nine tenths of them present only once. The sequenced material came from peripheral blood. The receptors come from a human donor in a cohort sampled during active COVID-19.

The chain employs TRBV19 and TRBJ1-4, with TRBD1 matching 8 bases. The V gene end was trimmed by 6 bases and the J gene end by 6 bases; junction bases not matched to a gene: 9. This CDR3 has 15 amino acids. Per the germline V gene, CDR1 is LNHDA and CDR2 is SQIVND (reference sequence). The CDR3 nucleotides read TGTGCCAGTAGCCAAACCCAGGGGGCGCATGAAAAACTGTTTTTT. It translates to CASSQTQGAHEKLFF.

This chain links TRBV6-5 with TRBJ2-5, with 9 bases aligning to TRBD1. This CDR3 is 15 amino acids long. CDR1 and CDR2 from the germline V gene are MNHEY and SVGAGI. The junction had 8 bases not matched to a gene; V was cut back by 0 bases and J by 9 bases. The CDR3 reads CASSYSSTGGSPQYF. In nucleotides, the CDR3 is TGTGCCAGCAGTTACTCGTCGACAGGGGGTAGTCCCCAGTACTTC.

The rearrangement uses TRBV6-6 and TRBJ1-2; TRBD1 matches 7 bases. From germline, CDR1 is MNHNY and CDR2 SVGAGI (reference sequence). With 6 bases clipped from V and 4 bases from J, the junction kept 11 bases outside the gene matches. The CDR3 is 15 residues long. The CDR3 DNA reads TGTGCCAGCAGGCTACAGGGGTTTGAAGGCTATGGCTACACCTTC. It yields the protein CASRLQGFEGYGYTF.

The J gene is TRBJ2-1, the V gene TRBV30; a possible D gene is TRBD1 (6 bases). V lost 0 bases and J 3 bases, leaving 9 bases between the germline ends. The CDR3 is 14 amino acids. Germline CDR1 GTSNPN, CDR2 SVGIG (reference sequence). The CDR3 region has the DNA TGTGCCTGGAGTGTACCAGGGGACTACAATGAGCAGTTCTTC. Translating gives CAWSVPGDYNEQFF.

This chain joins TRBV28 and TRBJ2-7; TRBD1 is a possible D gene (5 bases). CDR3 length: 14 residues. CDR1 MDHEN and CDR2 SYDVKM come from the germline V gene. The V end was cut by 6 bases, the J end by 4 bases, with 16 bases between. CDR3 in amino acids: CASSSPDMRYEQYF. In DNA form, the CDR3 reads TGTGCCAGCAGCTCCCCGGACATGAGGTACGAGCAGTACTTC.

The chain employs TRBV6-5 and TRBJ2-6, with 7 bases matching TRBD1. The CDR3 is 15 amino acids. Trimming cost V 4 bases and J 3 bases; bases outside gene matches: 3. Germline-derived CDR1 and CDR2 are MNHEY and SVGAGI. CDR3 amino acids: CASSFTGDGANVLTF. CDR3 nucleotides: TGTGCCAGCAGTTTTACAGGGGATGGGGCCAACGTCCTGACTTTC.

The chain carries TRBV9 and TRBJ2-3; the match to TRBD2 covers 8 bases. Germline assignment: CDR1 SGDLS and CDR2 YYNGEE. V lost 0 bases, J lost 1 base, and 4 bases stayed unmatched. The CDR3 consists of 16 residues. The DNA of the CDR3 is TGTGCCAGCAGCGTAGGGGCGGGAGGAGGCACAGATACGCAGTATTTT. Translated: CASSVGAGGGTDTQYF. Full variable domain (rest looked up from reference TRBV9 and TRBJ2-3): DSGVTQTPKHLITATGQRVTLRCSPRSGDLSVYWYQQSLDQGLQFLIQYYNGEERAKGNILERFSAQQFPDLHSELNLSSLELGDSALYFCASSVGAGGGTDTQYFGPGTRLTVL.

This rearrangement joins TRBV5-8 to TRBJ2-1, with 8 bases aligning to TRBD2. Unmatched junction bases numbered 19, after V lost 4 bases and J lost 1 base. The CDR3 consists of 20 residues. Germline V gene data show CDR1 as SGHTS and CDR2 as YDEGEE. This CDR3 is CASSGPVRAGGLYSYNEQFF. The CDR3 nucleotides are TGTGCCAGCAGCGGCCCTGTAAGGGCGGGGGGCCTATATTCCTACAATGAGCAGTTCTTC. Supplemented by reference TRBV5-8 and TRBJ2-1, the full variable domain reads EAGVTQSPTHLIKTRGQQATLRCSPISGHTSVYWYQQALGLGLQFLLWYDEGEERNRGNFPPRFSGRQFPNYSSELNVNALELEDSALYLCASSGPVRAGGLYSYNEQFFGPGTRLTVL.